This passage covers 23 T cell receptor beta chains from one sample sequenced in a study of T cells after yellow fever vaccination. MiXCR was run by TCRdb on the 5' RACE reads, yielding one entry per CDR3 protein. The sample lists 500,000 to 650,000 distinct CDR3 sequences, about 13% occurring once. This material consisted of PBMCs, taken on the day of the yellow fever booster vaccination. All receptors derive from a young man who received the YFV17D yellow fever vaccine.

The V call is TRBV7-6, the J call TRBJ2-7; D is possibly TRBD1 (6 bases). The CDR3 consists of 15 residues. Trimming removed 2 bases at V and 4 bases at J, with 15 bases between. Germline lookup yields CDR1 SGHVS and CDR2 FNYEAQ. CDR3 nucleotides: TGTGCCAGCAGCTTACTGACAGGTGCGAGGTACGAGCAGTACTTC. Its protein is CASSLLTGARYEQYF.

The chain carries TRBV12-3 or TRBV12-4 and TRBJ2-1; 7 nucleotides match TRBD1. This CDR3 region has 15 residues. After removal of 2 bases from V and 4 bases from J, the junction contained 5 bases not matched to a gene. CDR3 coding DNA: TGTGCCAGCAGTTTAAGGGGGCGATGGTACAATGAGCAGTTCTTC. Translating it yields CASSLRGRWYNEQFF.

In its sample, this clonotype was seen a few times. The CDR3, as DNA: TGTGCCAGCAGCTTAGGAGGGGCGCGCGAAAAACTGTTTTTT. It translates to CASSLGGAREKLFF. The chain joins TRBV7-9 to TRBJ1-4; D is possibly TRBD1 (5 bases). Germline V gives CDR1 SEHNR, CDR2 FQNEAQ (reference sequence). V was shortened by 1 base and J by 8 bases, with 11 bases between the two germline ends. CDR3 length: 14 amino acids.

For the CDR3, the DNA is TGTGCCACCTGGAAGGCTGGGGCCAACGTCCTGACTTTC. This sequence encodes CATWKAGANVLTF. This chain links TRBV18 with TRBJ2-6; D is uncertain. CDR3 length equals 13 residues. The V end lost 10 bases, the J end lost 2 bases, and 9 bases lay between the germline ends. Germline-derived CDR1 and CDR2 are KGHSH and LQKENI.

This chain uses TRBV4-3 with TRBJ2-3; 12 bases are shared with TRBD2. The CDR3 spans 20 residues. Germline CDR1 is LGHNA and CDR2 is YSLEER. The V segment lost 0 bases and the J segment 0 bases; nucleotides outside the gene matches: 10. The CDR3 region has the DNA TGCGCCAGCAGCCAAGATATGGTAACTAGCGGGAGGACTAGCACAGATACGCAGTATTTT. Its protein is CASSQDMVTSGRTSTDTQYF.

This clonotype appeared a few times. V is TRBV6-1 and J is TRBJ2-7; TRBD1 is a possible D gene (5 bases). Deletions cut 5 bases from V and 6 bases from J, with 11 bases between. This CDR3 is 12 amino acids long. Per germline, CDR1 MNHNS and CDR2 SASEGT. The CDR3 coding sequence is TGTGCCAGCAGTATTAAAGGGGTCGAGCAGTACTTC. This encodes CASSIKGVEQYF.

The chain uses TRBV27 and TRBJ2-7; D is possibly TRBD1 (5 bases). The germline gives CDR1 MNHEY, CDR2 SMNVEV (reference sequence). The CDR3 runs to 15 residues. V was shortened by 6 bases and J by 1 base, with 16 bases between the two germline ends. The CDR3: CASSRSGMGSYEQYF. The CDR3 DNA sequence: TGTGCCAGCAGCCGATCAGGGATGGGGTCCTACGAGCAGTACTTC.

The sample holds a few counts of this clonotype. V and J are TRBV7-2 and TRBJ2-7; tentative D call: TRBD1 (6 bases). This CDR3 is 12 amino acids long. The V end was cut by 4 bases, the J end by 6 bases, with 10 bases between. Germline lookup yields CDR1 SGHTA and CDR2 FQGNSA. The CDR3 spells CASSSIGGEQYF. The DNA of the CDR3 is TGTGCCAGCAGCTCCATAGGGGGCGAGCAGTACTTC. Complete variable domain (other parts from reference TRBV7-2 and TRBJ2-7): GAGVSQSPSNKVTEKGKDVELRCDPISGHTALYWYRQSLGQGLEFLIYFQGNSAPDKSGLPSDRFSAERTGGSVSTLTIQRTQQEDSAVYLCASSSIGGEQYFGPGTRLTVT.

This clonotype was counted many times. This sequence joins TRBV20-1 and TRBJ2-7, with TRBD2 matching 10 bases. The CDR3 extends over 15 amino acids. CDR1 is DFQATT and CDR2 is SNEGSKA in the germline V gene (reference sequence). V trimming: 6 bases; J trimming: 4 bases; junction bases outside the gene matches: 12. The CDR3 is CSASRSGLAAYEQYF. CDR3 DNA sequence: TGCAGTGCGAGTCGTTCAGGACTAGCGGCATACGAGCAGTACTTC.

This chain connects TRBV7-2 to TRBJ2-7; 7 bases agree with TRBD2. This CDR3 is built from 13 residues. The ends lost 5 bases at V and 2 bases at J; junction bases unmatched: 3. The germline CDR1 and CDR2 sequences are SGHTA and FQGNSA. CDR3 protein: CASSGGTTYEQYF. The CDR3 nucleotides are TGTGCCAGCAGCGGTGGGACTACCTACGAGCAGTACTTC.

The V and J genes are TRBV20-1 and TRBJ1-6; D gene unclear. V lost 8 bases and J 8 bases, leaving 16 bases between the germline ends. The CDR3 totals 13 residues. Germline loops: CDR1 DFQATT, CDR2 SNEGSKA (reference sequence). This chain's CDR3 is CSLYEDGDSPLHF. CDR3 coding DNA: TGCAGTCTTTACGAGGACGGAGATTCACCCCTCCACTTT.

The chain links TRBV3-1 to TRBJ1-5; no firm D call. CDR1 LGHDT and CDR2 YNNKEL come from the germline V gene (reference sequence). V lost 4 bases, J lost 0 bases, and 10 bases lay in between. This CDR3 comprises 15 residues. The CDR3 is CASSPLYGSNQPQHF. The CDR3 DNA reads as TGTGCCAGCAGCCCCCTTTATGGTAGCAATCAGCCCCAGCATTTT.

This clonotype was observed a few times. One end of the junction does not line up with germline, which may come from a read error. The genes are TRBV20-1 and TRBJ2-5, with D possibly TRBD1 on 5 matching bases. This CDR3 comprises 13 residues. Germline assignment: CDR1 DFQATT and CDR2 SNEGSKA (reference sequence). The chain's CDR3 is CSAKGISQETQYF. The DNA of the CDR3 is TGCAGCGCTAAGGGGATCTCTCAAGAGACCCAGTACTTC.

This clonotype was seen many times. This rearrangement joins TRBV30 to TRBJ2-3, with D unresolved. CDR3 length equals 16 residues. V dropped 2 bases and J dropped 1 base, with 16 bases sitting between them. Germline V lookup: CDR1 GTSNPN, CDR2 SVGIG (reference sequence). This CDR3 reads CAWSPRIAARTDTQYF. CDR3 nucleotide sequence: TGTGCCTGGAGTCCCCGGATCGCCGCCCGCACAGATACGCAGTATTTT. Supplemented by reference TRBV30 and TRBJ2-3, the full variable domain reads SQTIHQWPATLVQPVGSPLSLECTVEGTSNPNLYWYRQAAGRGLQLLFYSVGIGQISSEVPQNLSASRPQDRQFILSSKKLLLSDSGFYLCAWSPRIAARTDTQYFGPGTRLTVL.

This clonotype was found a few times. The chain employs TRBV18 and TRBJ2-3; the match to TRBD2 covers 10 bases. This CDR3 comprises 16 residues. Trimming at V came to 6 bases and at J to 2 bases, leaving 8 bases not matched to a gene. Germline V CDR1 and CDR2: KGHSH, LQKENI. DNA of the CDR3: TGTGCCAGCTCGGCGAGGACTAGCGGTCACACAGATACGCAGTATTTT. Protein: CASSARTSGHTDTQYF.

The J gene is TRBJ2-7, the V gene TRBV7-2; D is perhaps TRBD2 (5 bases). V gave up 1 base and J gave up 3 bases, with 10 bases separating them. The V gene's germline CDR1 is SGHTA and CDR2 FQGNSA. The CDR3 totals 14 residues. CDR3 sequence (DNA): TGTGCCAGCAGCTTAGTCTCGGGGATCTACGAGCAGTACTTC. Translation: CASSLVSGIYEQYF.

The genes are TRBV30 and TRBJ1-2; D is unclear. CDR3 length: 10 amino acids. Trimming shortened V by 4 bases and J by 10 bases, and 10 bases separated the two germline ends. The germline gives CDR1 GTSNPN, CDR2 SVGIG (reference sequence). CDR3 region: CAWKDWDYTF. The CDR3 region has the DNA TGTGCCTGGAAGGACTGGGACTACACCTTC.

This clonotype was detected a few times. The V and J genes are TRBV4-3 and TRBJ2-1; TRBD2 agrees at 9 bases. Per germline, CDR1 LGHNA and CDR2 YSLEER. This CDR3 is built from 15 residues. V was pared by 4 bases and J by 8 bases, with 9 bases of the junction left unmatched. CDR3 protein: CASSPGVLAGYEQFF. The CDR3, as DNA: TGCGCCAGCAGCCCGGGGGTGCTAGCGGGATATGAGCAGTTCTTC.

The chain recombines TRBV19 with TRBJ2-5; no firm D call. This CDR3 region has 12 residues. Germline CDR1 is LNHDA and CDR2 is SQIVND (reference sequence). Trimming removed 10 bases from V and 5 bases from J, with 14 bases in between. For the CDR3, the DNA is TGTGCCATTAGCAGGAGAGATGAGACCCAGTACTTC. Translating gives CAISRRDETQYF.

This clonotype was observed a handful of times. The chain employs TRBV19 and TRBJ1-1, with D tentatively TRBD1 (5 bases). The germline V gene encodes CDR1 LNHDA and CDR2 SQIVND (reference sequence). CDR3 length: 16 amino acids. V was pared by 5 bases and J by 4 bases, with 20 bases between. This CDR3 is CASSSPGRGGITEAFF. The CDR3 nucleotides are TGTGCCAGTAGTTCCCCGGGGCGGGGCGGAATCACTGAAGCTTTCTTT.

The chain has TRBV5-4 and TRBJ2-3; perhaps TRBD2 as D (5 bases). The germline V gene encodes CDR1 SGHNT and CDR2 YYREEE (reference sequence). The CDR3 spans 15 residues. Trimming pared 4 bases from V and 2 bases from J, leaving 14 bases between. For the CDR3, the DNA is TGTGCCAGCAGCCTCTTCGAGCGGCTCACAGATACGCAGTATTTT. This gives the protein CASSLFERLTDTQYF.

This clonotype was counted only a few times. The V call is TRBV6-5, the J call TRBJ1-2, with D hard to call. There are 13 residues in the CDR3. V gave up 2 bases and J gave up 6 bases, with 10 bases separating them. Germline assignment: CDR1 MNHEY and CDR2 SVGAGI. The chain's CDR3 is CASSYLAADGYTF. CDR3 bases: TGTGCCAGCAGTTACCTGGCAGCAGATGGCTACACCTTC.

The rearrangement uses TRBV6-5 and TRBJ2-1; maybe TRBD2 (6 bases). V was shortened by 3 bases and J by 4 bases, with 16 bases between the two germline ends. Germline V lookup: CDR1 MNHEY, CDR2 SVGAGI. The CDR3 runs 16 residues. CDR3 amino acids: CASSYRALRGYNEQFF. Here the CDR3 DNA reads TGTGCCAGCAGTTATAGGGCCCTTCGGGGGTACAATGAGCAGTTCTTC.